Sequencing of this T cell receptor beta chain was carried out in a study of T cells expressing NK-cell markers. Study at large: Obtained from sorted CD3+CD56+NKG2C+, CD3+CD56+NKG2C- and CD3+CD56-NKG2C+ T cells were the TCR beta repertoires. Findings and limits, study-wide: Whether expanded NKG2C+ T cell clones were HCMV-specific remained unclear. The dominant NKG2C+ clonotypes represented 1.0-7.0% of CD8+ T cells in more than five donors.

It was by 5'RACE template switching with UMIs that TCR beta cDNA was made. TCRdb processed the 5' RACE reads again and assigns one entry to each CDR3 protein, with no DNA. This table lists approximately 460,000 distinct CDR3 sequences. In germline, CDR1 is SGHTA, CDR2 FQGTGA. The CDR3 covers 16 residues. In the case of this clonotype: Antigen: not known.

The sequencing sample was made of blood T cells: a sorted CD56 or NKG2C T cell subset, CD4+ or CD8+ T cells, or bulk PBMC T cells (not recorded which). This chain connects TRBV7-3 to TRBJ2-2; TCRdb names TRBD2, which stays unverified in the absence of DNA. This receptor was identified in a woman aged 18-70 years in good health. The CDR3 loop is CASRRLAGPNTGELFF.